The 32 T cell receptor beta chains listed next were all sequenced from one sample in a study of T cell responses to AZD1222 COVID-19 vaccine. TCRdb's copy holds only in-frame clones and misses some; the assay was immunoSEQ multiplex PCR. The sample lists about 120,000 clones, about 85% occurring once. The material was peripheral blood, obtained 28 days after the second AZD1222 dose. These TCRs come from an adult who received the AZD1222 COVID-19 vaccine.

The J gene is TRBJ1-2, the V gene TRBV3-1 (or the pseudogene TRBV3-2); no clear D. Germline V gene lookup returns CDR1 LGHDT and CDR2 YNNKEL (reference sequence). This CDR3 spans 11 amino acids. The ends were cut back, 6 bases at V and 8 bases at J, with 10 bases in the middle. The CDR3 is CASSSNAGYTF. DNA for the CDR3: TGTGCCAGCAGTTCAAACGCCGGCTACACCTTC.

The gene calls are TRBV7-6 and TRBJ2-3, with TRBD2 matching over 10 bases. The V segment lost 5 bases and the J segment 4 bases; nucleotides outside the gene matches: 9. Germline-derived CDR1 and CDR2 are SGHVS and FNYEAQ. The CDR3 runs to 16 residues. The CDR3 nucleotides are TGTGCCAGCAGCACCCACGGGACTAGCGCTCCAGATACGCAGTATTTT. Translating it yields CASSTHGTSAPDTQYF.

This rearrangement joins TRBV7-8 to TRBJ2-5; D gene ambiguous. Germline V gene sequence: CDR1 SGHVS, CDR2 FQNEAQ. Trimming left V 8 bases short and J 1 base short, with 11 bases between. This CDR3 is 13 amino acids long. The CDR3 loop reads CASGGRSQETQYF. Here the CDR3 DNA reads TGTGCCAGCGGTGGCCGATCCCAAGAGACCCAGTACTTC.

The rearrangement joins TRBV11-2 to TRBJ1-2; TRBD1 might be the D (5 bases). There are 15 residues in the CDR3. V dropped 7 bases and J dropped 4 bases, with 19 bases sitting between them. CDR1 and CDR2 from the germline V gene are SGHAT and FQNNGV. The CDR3 nucleotides read TGTGCCAGCACCCGATCCCCAGGGCAGATCTATGGCTACACCTTC. As protein: CASTRSPGQIYGYTF. The full variable domain, in which reference TRBV11-2 and TRBJ1-2 provide the parts outside the CDR3, is EAGVAQSPRYKIIEKRQSVAFWCNPISGHATLYWYQQILGQGPKLLIQFQNNGVVDDSQLPKDRFSAERLKGVDSTLKIQPAKLEDSAVYLCASTRSPGQIYGYTFGSGTRLTVV.

The chain employs TRBV19 and TRBJ2-2; D may be TRBD2 (6 bases). Germline V lookup: CDR1 LNHDA, CDR2 SQIVND (reference sequence). This CDR3 is 15 amino acids long. V was trimmed by 9 bases and J by 5 bases, leaving 19 bases between them. The CDR3 nucleotides are TGTGCCAGCGGTCGCTCGTCTCGGGGGACCGGGGAGCTGTTTTTT. It specifies CASGRSSRGTGELFF.

The genes are TRBV27 and TRBJ1-4; tentatively, D is TRBD1 (5 bases). This CDR3 contains 16 residues. With 5 bases removed from V and 3 bases from J, the gap between germline ends came to 16 bases. Germline lookup yields CDR1 MNHEY and CDR2 SMNVEV (reference sequence). CDR3 in amino acids: CASSNLGVTANEKLFF. CDR3 nucleotides: TGTGCCAGCAGTAACCTGGGGGTTACGGCTAATGAAAAACTGTTTTTT.

The rearrangement uses TRBV6-5 and TRBJ2-7; no firm D call. CDR3 size: 13 residues. The ends were cut back, 4 bases at V and 1 base at J, with 8 bases in the middle. CDR1 is MNHEY and CDR2 is SVGAGI in the germline V gene. Here the CDR3 DNA reads TGTGCCAGCAGTTTAGAGGTTTCCTACGAGCAGTACTTC. It translates to CASSLEVSYEQYF.

This clone was recorded a few times. The chain recombines TRBV5-5 with TRBJ2-7; D gene ambiguous. Deletions cut 3 bases from V and 0 bases from J, with 16 bases between. Germline-derived CDR1 and CDR2 are SGHKS and YYEKEE (reference sequence). This CDR3 is built from 16 residues. CDR3 DNA: TGTGCCAGCAGCTCGGTTGGCGTAGCTAGCTCCTACGAGCAGTACTTC. Translation gives CASSSVGVASSYEQYF.

This chain uses TRBV6-5 with TRBJ2-7, with D unresolved. V lost 6 bases, J lost 1 base, and 13 bases lay in between. Germline values: CDR1 MNHEY, CDR2 SVGAGI. The CDR3 sequence is 14 residues long. CDR3 sequence (DNA): TGTGCCAGCAGAGACACATCCTTATCCTACGAGCAGTACTTC. Translated: CASRDTSLSYEQYF.

The J gene is TRBJ1-2, the V gene TRBV6-5; 10 bases fit TRBD1. J was trimmed by 7 bases and V by 6 bases; bases with no gene match: 11. The CDR3 has 15 amino acids. Germline V gene sequence: CDR1 MNHEY, CDR2 SVGAGI. CDR3 bases: TGTGCCAGCAGATCTCCGGGACAGGGGAACGGTGGCTACACCTTC. Amino acids: CASRSPGQGNGGYTF.

The chain joins TRBV2 to TRBJ1-1, with D hard to call. The V and J ends lost 2 bases and 5 bases respectively, with 6 bases between them. Germline V gives CDR1 SNHLY, CDR2 FYNNEI. The CDR3 is 12 amino acids. The CDR3 spells CASSEPGTEAFF. The CDR3 DNA reads as TGTGCCAGCAGTGAACCCGGGACTGAAGCTTTCTTT.

The chain is built from TRBV2 and TRBJ1-5; D ambiguous. Germline V gene lookup returns CDR1 SNHLY and CDR2 FYNNEI. CDR3 length equals 14 residues. Deletions cut 6 bases from V and 0 bases from J, with 9 bases between. The CDR3 DNA is TGTGCCAGCAGCCCGATCCGTAGCAATCAGCCCCAGCATTTT. Its protein product is CASSPIRSNQPQHF.

The table lists this clone with a count of one. The rearrangement links TRBV11-3 to TRBJ1-1; no definite D call. Germline-derived CDR1 and CDR2 are SGHNT and YENEEA. This CDR3 has 13 residues. Trimming stripped 5 bases from V and 1 base from J, with 8 bases between. The CDR3 DNA follows: TGTGCCAGCAGCCTAATGGGGAACACTGAAGCTTTCTTT. The encoded protein is CASSLMGNTEAFF.

The rearrangement joins TRBV29-1 to TRBJ1-2; D gene uncertain. This CDR3 is built from 13 residues. Trimming removed 4 bases from V and 3 bases from J, with 12 bases in between. The germline CDR1 and CDR2 sequences are SQVTM and ANQGSEA. CDR3 sequence (DNA): TGCAGCGTTGCGGGTAAGGGCGACTATGGCTACACCTTC. This gives the protein CSVAGKGDYGYTF.

The chain carries TRBV5-6 and TRBJ1-6, with TRBD1 as a possible D gene (5 bases). V gave up 1 base and J gave up 10 bases, with 15 bases separating them. The CDR3 has 15 amino acids. Germline V lookup: CDR1 SGHDT, CDR2 YYEEEE. CDR3 in DNA: TGTGCCAGCAGCTTGTGGGGGGTTGGAATCTCACCCCTCCACTTT. Its translation is CASSLWGVGISPLHF.

This rearrangement joins TRBV5-1 to TRBJ1-6; weak D call: TRBD1 (5 bases). Between the trimmed V and J ends, which lost 3 bases and 6 bases, there was a span of 13 bases. CDR1 is SGHRS and CDR2 is YFSETQ in the germline V gene. The CDR3 has 15 amino acids. The CDR3: CASSSSGVGNSPLHF. The CDR3 DNA follows: TGCGCCAGCAGCTCTTCGGGGGTGGGTAATTCACCCCTCCACTTT.

The chain uses TRBV7-2 and TRBJ2-1; D unresolved. The V end was cut by 1 base, the J end by 5 bases, with 6 bases between. The CDR3 is 13 residues long. Germline V CDR1 and CDR2: SGHTA, FQGNSA. In nucleotides, the CDR3 is TGTGCCAGCAGCTTAGGTCCAAACAATGAGCAGTTCTTC. Translation: CASSLGPNNEQFF.

The chain combines TRBV5-8 with TRBJ2-7; D is unresolved. The CDR3 is 13 amino acids. The germline gives CDR1 SGHTS, CDR2 YDEGEE. V was pared by 3 bases and J by 4 bases, with 11 bases between. The CDR3: CASSSGIGYEQYF. The CDR3, as DNA: TGTGCCAGCAGCTCAGGAATCGGGTACGAGCAGTACTTC.

The V gene is TRBV28, the J gene TRBJ1-2; TRBD1 is a possible D gene (5 bases). CDR1 and CDR2 (germline): MDHEN, SYDVKM. V was clipped by 10 bases and J by 1 base, with 10 bases between them. The CDR3 sequence is 12 residues long. The CDR3 loop reads CAIQTVNYGYTF. The CDR3 nucleotides are TGTGCCATCCAGACAGTTAACTATGGCTACACCTTC.

This clone was seen only once. The CDR3, as DNA: TGTGCCAGCAGTCCCAGACTAGCGGGGGCAGCAGATACGCAGTATTTT. It codes for CASSPRLAGAADTQYF. The chain has TRBV9 and TRBJ2-3; 12 bases match TRBD2. CDR3 length equals 16 residues. Germline V CDR1 and CDR2: SGDLS, YYNGEE. V lost 5 bases and J lost 4; bases outside the gene matches: 8.

J is TRBJ1-2 and V is TRBV6-5; TRBD1 agrees at 8 bases. Trimming at V came to 5 bases and at J to 9 bases, leaving 11 bases not matched to a gene. Germline V gene lookup returns CDR1 MNHEY and CDR2 SVGAGI. This CDR3 has 14 residues. The CDR3 DNA is TGTGCCAGCAGTATTGGACAGGGAGGGCCCAGCTACACCTTC. Translation: CASSIGQGGPSYTF.

The chain is built from TRBV27 and TRBJ1-2; 10 bases map to TRBD1. Losses at the gene ends were 4 bases for V and 5 bases for J; bases not matched to a gene: 7. The CDR3 consists of 15 residues. Germline values: CDR1 MNHEY, CDR2 SMNVEV (reference sequence). The CDR3 DNA reads as TGTGCCAGCAGTTCCCTCGGGACAGGGGATTATGGCTACACCTTC. Amino acid sequence: CASSSLGTGDYGYTF.

In this sample, this clone turned up once. The J gene is TRBJ2-7, the V gene TRBV7-9; D uncertain. Germline V lookup: CDR1 SEHNR, CDR2 FQNEAQ (reference sequence). V dropped 2 bases and J dropped 3 bases, with 5 bases sitting between them. The CDR3 has 12 amino acids. CDR3 amino acids: CASSLISYEQYF. CDR3 nucleotides: TGTGCCAGCAGCTTAATCAGCTACGAGCAGTACTTC.

The CDR3 nucleotides read TGTGCCAGCACTCGGACAGGAGTTAATGAAAAACTGTTTTTT. Protein: CASTRTGVNEKLFF. The V and J genes are TRBV27 and TRBJ1-4, with 7 bases fitting TRBD1. Per germline, CDR1 MNHEY and CDR2 SMNVEV (reference sequence). V lost 7 bases, J lost 4 bases, and 6 bases stayed unmatched. The CDR3 spans 14 residues.

The rearrangement links TRBV11-3 to TRBJ2-1; D call uncertain. The germline gives CDR1 SGHNT, CDR2 YENEEA. Trimming cost V 2 bases and J 7 bases, with 15 bases left between them. This CDR3 is 15 amino acids long. In DNA, the CDR3 is TGTGCCAGCAGCTTATTTCACGGGTTGGGGAATGAGCAGTTCTTC. Translation gives CASSLFHGLGNEQFF.

A note on this clone: At the DNA level, this CDR3 is encoded by other sequences in the same sample as well. The chain joins TRBV29-1 to TRBJ1-5; weak D call: TRBD1 (5 bases). V shed 2 bases and J shed 6 bases, with 11 bases lying between them. Germline V CDR1 and CDR2: SQVTM, ANQGSEA. The CDR3 runs to 13 residues. CDR3 nucleotide sequence: TGCAGCGTTGAAACCGGGGGAGGTCAGCCCCAGCATTTT. It translates to CSVETGGGQPQHF.

The gene calls are TRBV15 and TRBJ2-5; D not resolved. The CDR3 covers 15 residues. Trimming left V 0 bases short and J 7 bases short, with 15 bases between. CDR1 is LNHNV and CDR2 is YYDKDF in the germline V gene (reference sequence). DNA of the CDR3: TGTGCCACCAGCAGAGATCGTTTTGGCCAGGTGACCCAGTACTTC. As protein: CATSRDRFGQVTQYF.

The chain is built from TRBV18 and TRBJ1-2; D uncertain. The CDR3 has 14 residues. The germline CDR1 and CDR2 sequences are KGHSH and LQKENI. V gave up 2 bases and J gave up 8 bases, with 15 bases separating them. Written as DNA, the CDR3 is TGTGCCAGCTCACCAATACAGACGTTAGGGGGCTACACCTTC. It is translated as CASSPIQTLGGYTF.

This rearrangement joins TRBV18 to TRBJ2-2, with 7 bases matching TRBD2. Trimming cost V 8 bases and J 6 bases; bases outside gene matches: 18. The V gene's germline CDR1 is KGHSH and CDR2 LQKENI. The CDR3 runs to 17 residues. CDR3 sequence reads: CASLPPRGTFVAGELFF. In DNA form, the CDR3 reads TGTGCCAGCCTCCCCCCGCGGGGGACTTTTGTAGCCGGGGAGCTGTTTTTT.

This chain connects TRBV5-4 to TRBJ1-2; D is unresolved. Germline V CDR1 and CDR2: SGHNT, YYREEE (reference sequence). Trimming took 0 bases from V and 2 from J, leaving 8 bases between them. The CDR3 loop spans 14 amino acids. The CDR3 coding sequence is TGTGCCAGCAGCTTGGCCTGGAGGAACTATGGCTACACCTTC. Translated: CASSLAWRNYGYTF.

The V call is TRBV19, the J call TRBJ1-2; 8 bases agree with TRBD1. J was trimmed by 4 bases and V by 6 bases; bases with no gene match: 7. The CDR3 consists of 14 residues. In germline, CDR1 is LNHDA, CDR2 SQIVND (reference sequence). The CDR3 sequence: CASRAPGGPYGYTF. CDR3 bases: TGTGCCAGTAGAGCGCCAGGGGGCCCCTATGGCTACACCTTC.

The gene calls are TRBV27 and TRBJ1-4, with no clear D. The CDR3 runs to 13 residues. CDR1 MNHEY and CDR2 SMNVEV come from the germline V gene (reference sequence). The germline V and J ends were trimmed by 0 bases and 10 bases, with 9 bases remaining between them. The CDR3 DNA sequence: TGTGCCAGCAGTTTATCGGACCTAGGAAAACTGTTTTTT. This codes for CASSLSDLGKLFF.